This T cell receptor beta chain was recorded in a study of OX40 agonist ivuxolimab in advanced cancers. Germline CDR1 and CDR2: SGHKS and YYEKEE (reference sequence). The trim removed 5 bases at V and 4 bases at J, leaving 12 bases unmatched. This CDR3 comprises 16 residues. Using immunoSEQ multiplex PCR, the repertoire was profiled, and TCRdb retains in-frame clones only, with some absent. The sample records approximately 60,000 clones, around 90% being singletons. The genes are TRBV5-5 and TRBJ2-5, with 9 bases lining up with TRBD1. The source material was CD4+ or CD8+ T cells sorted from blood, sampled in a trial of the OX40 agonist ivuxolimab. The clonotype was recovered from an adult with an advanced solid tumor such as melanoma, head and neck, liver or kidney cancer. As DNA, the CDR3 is TGTGCCAGCAGACCTGGACAGGGGTTAAGGGTAGAGACCCAGTACTTC. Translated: CASRPGQGLRVETQYF.